These T cell receptor beta chains were read from a single sample in a study of cytomegalovirus exposure and HLA in healthy donors. TCRdb's table, derived via immunoSEQ multiplex PCR, lists solely in-frame clones and lacks some. The data hold 150,000 or so clones, with over 70% observed a single time. The sample was PBMCs. The receptors here all came from a man aged 50 to 59 in good health and CMV-seropositive. Each CDR3 is given with its conserved first and last residue. Fields, in order: J gene, D gene, clone size, V gene, CDR3 protein, CDR3 DNA. D genes are given only for firm matches. Not all rows give a size; the values are once, few, many and, for expanded clones, a class.

J gene: TRBJ2-3; D gene: .; clone size: .; V gene: TRBV7-9; CDR3 protein: CASRSLDTQYF; CDR3 DNA: TGTGCCAGCAGGTCCTTGGATACGCAGTATTTT
J gene: TRBJ1-1; D gene: TRBD1; clone size: .; V gene: TRBV5-5; CDR3 protein: CASSRGQGVTEAFF; CDR3 DNA: TGTGCCAGCAGCCGGGGACAGGGGGTCACTGAAGCTTTCTTT
J gene: TRBJ1-4; D gene: .; clone size: .; V gene: TRBV7-9; CDR3 protein: CASSPPTTNEKLFF; CDR3 DNA: TGTGCCAGCAGCCCCCCTACAACTAATGAAAAACTGTTTTTT
J gene: TRBJ2-3; D gene: TRBD2; clone size: .; V gene: TRBV5-1; CDR3 protein: CASSPSGPPTDTQYF; CDR3 DNA: TGCGCCAGCAGCCCTAGCGGGCCTCCCACAGATACGCAGTATTTT
J gene: TRBJ1-2; D gene: .; clone size: .; V gene: TRBV6-5; CDR3 protein: CASSYRERSKGYTF; CDR3 DNA: TGTGCCAGCAGTTACAGAGAGCGCAGCAAGGGCTACACCTTC
J gene: TRBJ1-5; D gene: .; clone size: .; V gene: TRBV7-2; CDR3 protein: CASSLDGYQPQHF; CDR3 DNA: TGTGCCAGCAGCTTAGACGGTTATCAGCCCCAGCATTTT
J gene: TRBJ1-5; D gene: .; clone size: .; V gene: TRBV6-1; CDR3 protein: CASSESWGLQPQHF; CDR3 DNA: TGTGCCAGCAGTGAATCATGGGGGCTTCAGCCCCAGCATTTT
J gene: TRBJ2-3; D gene: TRBD2; clone size: once; V gene: TRBV7-3; CDR3 protein: CASSLRLADTDTQYF; CDR3 DNA: TGTGCCAGCAGCTTACGTCTAGCGGACACAGATACGCAGTATTTT
J gene: TRBJ2-7; D gene: .; clone size: few; V gene: TRBV4-1; CDR3 protein: CASSQGNGGSSYEQYF; CDR3 DNA: TGCGCCAGCAGCCAGGGTAACGGGGGAAGCTCCTACGAGCAGTACTTC
J gene: TRBJ2-5; D gene: .; clone size: .; V gene: TRBV7-2; CDR3 protein: CASSLSETQYF; CDR3 DNA: TGTGCCAGCAGCTTATCGGAGACCCAGTACTTC
J gene: TRBJ2-1; D gene: .; clone size: .; V gene: TRBV9; CDR3 protein: CASSVRQGPPNEQFF; CDR3 DNA: TGTGCCAGCAGCGTAAGGCAGGGTCCCCCCAATGAGCAGTTCTTC
J gene: TRBJ2-1; D gene: TRBD2; clone size: few; V gene: TRBV5-1; CDR3 protein: CASSLGSLSGSLVEQFF; CDR3 DNA: TGCGCCAGCAGCTTGGGGAGTTTGAGCGGGAGTCTAGTTGAGCAGTTCTTC
J gene: TRBJ2-3; D gene: .; clone size: .; V gene: TRBV29-1; CDR3 protein: CSVVGRNTDTQYF; CDR3 DNA: TGCAGCGTTGTTGGCAGGAACACAGATACGCAGTATTTT
J gene: TRBJ1-3; D gene: TRBD1; clone size: .; V gene: TRBV28; CDR3 protein: CATMGQGGSGNTIYF; CDR3 DNA: TGTGCAACTATGGGGCAGGGGGGCTCTGGAAACACCATATATTTT
J gene: TRBJ2-1; D gene: TRBD2; clone size: .; V gene: TRBV6-5; CDR3 protein: CASTPRGGGVNEQFF; CDR3 DNA: TGTGCCAGCACCCCTAGGGGCGGGGGGGTGAATGAGCAGTTCTTC
J gene: TRBJ2-1; D gene: .; clone size: .; V gene: TRBV5-1; CDR3 protein: CASSLEAGFSYNEQFF; CDR3 DNA: TGCGCCAGCAGCTTGGAAGCGGGTTTCTCCTACAATGAGCAGTTCTTC
J gene: TRBJ2-2; D gene: TRBD2; clone size: .; V gene: TRBV4-1; CDR3 protein: CASSQSSSGRAAGELFF; CDR3 DNA: TGCGCCAGCAGCCAATCCTCTAGCGGGAGGGCCGCCGGGGAGCTGTTTTTT
J gene: TRBJ1-2; D gene: TRBD1; clone size: .; V gene: TRBV7-2; CDR3 protein: CASSVGQGENGYTF; CDR3 DNA: TGTGCCAGCAGCGTTGGACAGGGGGAGAATGGCTACACCTTC
J gene: TRBJ2-1; D gene: .; clone size: .; V gene: TRBV4-3; CDR3 protein: CASSQDRAGADEQFF; CDR3 DNA: TGCGCCAGCAGCCAAGATAGGGCGGGGGCGGATGAGCAGTTCTTC
J gene: TRBJ1-4; D gene: .; clone size: .; V gene: TRBV18; CDR3 protein: CASSPQTPSTNEKLFF; CDR3 DNA: TGTGCCAGCTCACCCCAGACACCATCAACTAATGAAAAACTGTTTTTT
J gene: TRBJ2-1; D gene: .; clone size: .; V gene: TRBV29-1; CDR3 protein: CSVGGLESSYNEQFF; CDR3 DNA: TGCAGCGTTGGTGGCCTAGAGAGCTCCTACAATGAGCAGTTCTTC
J gene: TRBJ1-5; D gene: .; clone size: .; V gene: TRBV6-1; CDR3 protein: CASSENKPGGGLNQPQHF; CDR3 DNA: TGTGCCAGCAGTGAAAACAAACCGGGGGGCGGACTCAATCAGCCCCAGCATTTT
J gene: TRBJ2-2; D gene: TRBD2; clone size: .; V gene: TRBV11-2; CDR3 protein: CASSLTSGNTGELFF; CDR3 DNA: TGTGCCAGCAGCTTGACTAGCGGAAACACCGGGGAGCTGTTTTTT
J gene: TRBJ2-7; D gene: TRBD2; clone size: .; V gene: TRBV11-2; CDR3 protein: CASSSPGGYEQYF; CDR3 DNA: TGTGCCAGCAGCTCCCCGGGGGGCTACGAGCAGTACTTC
J gene: TRBJ1-1; D gene: .; clone size: .; V gene: TRBV6-4; CDR3 protein: CASIRGKRTEAFF; CDR3 DNA: TGTGCCAGCATAAGGGGAAAAAGGACTGAAGCTTTCTTT
J gene: TRBJ2-1; D gene: TRBD1; clone size: once; V gene: TRBV28; CDR3 protein: CASTPSTGWSSNEQFF; CDR3 DNA: TGTGCCAGCACCCCATCGACAGGGTGGTCTTCAAATGAGCAGTTCTTC
J gene: TRBJ1-5; D gene: TRBD1; clone size: .; V gene: TRBV19; CDR3 protein: CASSIAKTGNQPQHF; CDR3 DNA: TGTGCCAGTAGTATAGCCAAGACAGGGAATCAGCCCCAGCATTTT
J gene: TRBJ2-3; D gene: .; clone size: few; V gene: TRBV5-4; CDR3 protein: CASSLVGGKGADTQYF; CDR3 DNA: TGTGCCAGCAGCTTGGTCGGCGGGAAAGGGGCAGATACGCAGTATTTT
J gene: TRBJ2-1; D gene: .; clone size: .; V gene: TRBV9; CDR3 protein: CASSRIGGAESYNEQFF; CDR3 DNA: TGTGCCAGCAGTAGAATTGGCGGGGCGGAGTCCTACAATGAGCAGTTCTTC
J gene: TRBJ1-2; D gene: TRBD1; clone size: .; V gene: TRBV11-2; CDR3 protein: CASSVGTGGTYGYTF; CDR3 DNA: TGTGCCAGCAGCGTCGGGACAGGGGGCACCTATGGCTACACCTTC
J gene: TRBJ2-2; D gene: TRBD1; clone size: .; V gene: TRBV10-3; CDR3 protein: CAISVSGTGDTGELFF; CDR3 DNA: TGTGCCATCAGTGTGTCCGGGACAGGGGACACCGGGGAGCTGTTTTTT
J gene: TRBJ1-1; D gene: .; clone size: .; V gene: TRBV7-9; CDR3 protein: CASSFRENTEAFF; CDR3 DNA: TGTGCCAGCAGCTTTCGGGAAAACACTGAAGCTTTCTTT
J gene: TRBJ2-5; D gene: TRBD2; clone size: .; V gene: TRBV2; CDR3 protein: CASSGRAVETQYF; CDR3 DNA: TGTGCCAGCAGCGGGAGGGCCGTGGAGACCCAGTACTTC
J gene: TRBJ2-6; D gene: .; clone size: .; V gene: TRBV5-1; CDR3 protein: CASSLITGTGANVLTF; CDR3 DNA: TGCGCCAGCAGCTTAATAACCGGGACAGGGGCCAACGTCCTGACTTTC
J gene: TRBJ2-5; D gene: .; clone size: .; V gene: TRBV28; CDR3 protein: CASSLTPLPRETQYF; CDR3 DNA: TGTGCCAGCAGTTTAACGCCCCTACCCAGGGAGACCCAGTACTTC
J gene: TRBJ1-1; D gene: .; clone size: .; V gene: TRBV28; CDR3 protein: CASSPQAPLSEAFF; CDR3 DNA: TGTGCCAGCAGTCCTCAGGCCCCGCTCTCTGAAGCTTTCTTT
J gene: TRBJ1-5; D gene: .; clone size: .; V gene: TRBV27; CDR3 protein: CASSSTDTNQPQHF; CDR3 DNA: TGTGCCAGCAGTTCGACAGATACCAATCAGCCCCAGCATTTT
J gene: TRBJ1-1; D gene: .; clone size: .; V gene: TRBV5-1; CDR3 protein: CASSSGVTEAFF; CDR3 DNA: TGCGCCAGCAGTTCAGGGGTTACTGAAGCTTTCTTT
J gene: TRBJ2-3; D gene: .; clone size: .; V gene: TRBV19; CDR3 protein: CASSIISGGKDTQYF; CDR3 DNA: TGTGCCAGTAGTATAATCTCTGGGGGGAAGGATACGCAGTATTTT
J gene: TRBJ2-7; D gene: .; clone size: .; V gene: TRBV25-1; CDR3 protein: CASTQGGGLYEQYF; CDR3 DNA: TGTGCCAGCACCCAGGGCGGGGGCCTATACGAGCAGTACTTC
J gene: TRBJ1-1; D gene: .; clone size: .; V gene: TRBV7-2; CDR3 protein: CASRRQALNTEAFF; CDR3 DNA: TGTGCCAGCAGACGACAGGCCTTGAACACTGAAGCTTTCTTT
J gene: TRBJ2-7; D gene: .; clone size: .; V gene: TRBV19; CDR3 protein: CASSSSSTAAYEQYF; CDR3 DNA: TGTGCCAGTAGTTCCTCATCGACAGCAGCCTACGAGCAGTACTTC
J gene: TRBJ2-3; D gene: TRBD2; clone size: .; V gene: TRBV2; CDR3 protein: CASSGDYTDTQYF; CDR3 DNA: TGTGCCAGCAGTGGGGACTACACAGATACGCAGTATTTT
J gene: TRBJ2-7; D gene: TRBD2; clone size: .; V gene: TRBV15; CDR3 protein: CATSGTLARGYEQYF; CDR3 DNA: TGTGCCACCAGCGGAACACTAGCGCGAGGATACGAGCAGTACTTC
J gene: TRBJ2-5; D gene: TRBD1; clone size: .; V gene: TRBV28; CDR3 protein: CASSGTGTGEETQYF; CDR3 DNA: TGTGCCAGCAGCGGTACCGGGACAGGGGAAGAGACCCAGTACTTC
J gene: TRBJ2-6; D gene: .; clone size: .; V gene: TRBV29-1; CDR3 protein: CSVGGFGANVLTF; CDR3 DNA: TGCAGCGTTGGAGGGTTTGGGGCCAACGTCCTGACTTTC